This T cell receptor (beta chain) was sequenced during a study of cytomegalovirus exposure and HLA in healthy donors. The CDR3 has 14 residues. The ends were cut back, 8 bases at V and 8 bases at J, with 21 bases in the middle. Germline CDR1 reads SNHLY; CDR2 reads FYNNEI. Profiled with immunoSEQ multiplex PCR; TCRdb holds only in-frame clones, not every one. This sample has some 140,000 clones, with approximately 86% found just once. The chain links TRBV2 to TRBJ1-2; D might be TRBD1 (5 bases). Sample: PBMCs. The TCR was taken from a man younger than 35 in good health and CMV-seropositive. The CDR3 sequence: CASRGEGGLGGYTF. DNA of the CDR3: TGTGCCAGCCGGGGGGAGGGTGGCCTCGGGGGCTACACCTTC.